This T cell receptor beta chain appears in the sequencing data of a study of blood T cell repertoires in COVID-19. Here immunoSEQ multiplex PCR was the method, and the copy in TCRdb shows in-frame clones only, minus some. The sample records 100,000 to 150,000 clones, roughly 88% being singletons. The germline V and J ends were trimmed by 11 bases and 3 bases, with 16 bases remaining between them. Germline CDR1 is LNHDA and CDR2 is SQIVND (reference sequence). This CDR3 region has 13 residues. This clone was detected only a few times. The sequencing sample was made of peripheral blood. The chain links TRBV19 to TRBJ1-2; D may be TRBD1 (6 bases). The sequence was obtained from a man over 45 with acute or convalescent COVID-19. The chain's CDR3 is CASSSTGYYGYTF. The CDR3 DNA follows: TGTGCCTCCTCATCGACAGGCTACTATGGCTACACCTTC.